What follows are 10 T cell receptor beta chains derived from one specimen sequenced in a study of blood T cell repertoires in COVID-19. Generated by immunoSEQ multiplex PCR, the TCRdb table keeps only in-frame clones and is missing some. The table includes 200,000 to 250,000 clones, 83% detected once. Source material: peripheral blood. Receptors were obtained from a woman aged 25 to 39 with COVID-19, enrolled during active disease.

Here the CDR3 DNA reads TGTGCCAGCAGCTTAGCTCCAGCGGCGGGAGTGTCCTACAATGAGCAGTTCTTC. Amino acids: CASSLAPAAGVSYNEQFF. This chain connects TRBV7-2 to TRBJ2-1; 7 bases align to TRBD2. CDR1 is SGHTA, CDR2 FQGNSA, per germline. CDR3 length equals 18 residues. Trimming cost V 0 bases and J 1 base; bases outside gene matches: 9.

This clone was seen just once. A read error may account for a junction end that differs from germline. CDR3 DNA sequence: TGTGCCAGCAGCTGGGACAAGGGACAGGCCGTAATGAGCTTT. As protein: CASSWDKGQAVMSF. The chain carries TRBV7-2 and TRBJ1-1; 8 nucleotides agree with TRBD1. The germline CDR1 and CDR2 sequences are SGHTA and FQGNSA. This CDR3 is 14 amino acids long.

V usage is TRBV11-2 and J usage is TRBJ2-1, with TRBD2 identical over 13 bases. The CDR3 length is 18 residues. The germline CDR1 and CDR2 sequences are SGHAT and FQNNGV. The trim removed 4 bases at V and 0 bases at J, leaving 6 bases unmatched. The CDR3 bases are TGTGCCAGCAGCTGGGGACTAGCGGGGACCAGCTCCTACAATGAGCAGTTCTTC. It specifies CASSWGLAGTSSYNEQFF. The complete variable domain, with remaining parts taken from reference TRBV11-2 and TRBJ2-1, reads EAGVAQSPRYKIIEKRQSVAFWCNPISGHATLYWYQQILGQGPKLLIQFQNNGVVDDSQLPKDRFSAERLKGVDSTLKIQPAKLEDSAVYLCASSWGLAGTSSYNEQFFGPGTRLTVL.

The CDR3 DNA follows: TGTGCCAGCAGCGCCCCTGGGGCGGTTGGCTACACCTTC. It encodes CASSAPGAVGYTF. The chain uses TRBV9 and TRBJ1-2; D is perhaps TRBD1 (5 bases). Trimming took off 3 bases at V and 7 bases at J, with 13 bases between the two ends. The CDR3 loop spans 13 amino acids. CDR1 SGDLS and CDR2 YYNGEE come from the germline V gene. The full variable domain, rest sourced from reference TRBV9 and TRBJ1-2, is DSGVTQTPKHLITATGQRVTLRCSPRSGDLSVYWYQQSLDQGLQFLIQYYNGEERAKGNILERFSAQQFPDLHSELNLSSLELGDSALYFCASSAPGAVGYTFGSGTRLTVV.

This chain connects TRBV4-3 to TRBJ2-1; 9 bases line up with TRBD2. V shed 0 bases and J 7 bases; nucleotides not matched to a gene: 10. CDR1 LGHNA and CDR2 YSLEER come from the germline V gene. The CDR3 runs 17 residues. CDR3 protein: CASSQDVSGGPWNEQFF. In nucleotides, the CDR3 is TGCGCCAGCAGCCAAGATGTCAGCGGGGGGCCTTGGAATGAGCAGTTCTTC.

The chain joins TRBV5-5 to TRBJ2-1; 8 bases are a match to TRBD2. Germline CDR1 and CDR2: SGHKS and YYEKEE (reference sequence). V lost 1 base, J lost 4 bases, and 10 bases stayed unmatched. The CDR3 consists of 17 residues. The CDR3 reads CASSLKTGTRTYNEQFF. CDR3 nucleotides: TGTGCCAGCAGCTTGAAGACCGGGACTAGGACGTACAATGAGCAGTTCTTC.

The rearrangement links TRBV7-2 to TRBJ2-7; D perhaps matches TRBD1 (6 bases). Germline V gives CDR1 SGHTA, CDR2 FQGNSA. The CDR3 consists of 15 residues. V lost 4 bases, J lost 4 bases, and 17 bases lay in between. CDR3 loop: CASSSSGTHTYEQYF. In DNA, the CDR3 is TGTGCCAGCAGCTCTTCCGGGACACATACTTACGAGCAGTACTTC.

The V call is TRBV7-9, the J call TRBJ2-5; D uncertain. The CDR3 totals 12 residues. Trimming pared 5 bases from V and 0 bases from J, leaving 4 bases between. From germline, CDR1 is SEHNR and CDR2 FQNEAQ (reference sequence). CDR3 region: CASSRDQETQYF. The CDR3 DNA is TGTGCCAGCAGCCGGGACCAAGAGACCCAGTACTTC.

This clone has a single count. Here the CDR3 DNA reads TGCAGTGCTAGTGTTCAAACTAGCGGGGGTCCCAATGAGCAGTTCTTC. Protein: CSASVQTSGGPNEQFF. This chain uses TRBV20-1 with TRBJ2-1, with TRBD2 identical over 11 bases. Looked up from germline, CDR1 is DFQATT and CDR2 is SNEGSKA (reference sequence). CDR3 length: 16 residues. Trimming took 3 bases from V and 6 from J; bases not matched to a gene: 10.

This chain uses TRBV6-5 with TRBJ1-5, with 7 bases lining up with TRBD1. Germline values: CDR1 MNHEY, CDR2 SVGAGI. Trimming cost V 6 bases and J 4 bases; bases outside gene matches: 9. The CDR3 loop spans 15 amino acids. This CDR3 is CASSRRQGGNQPQHF. CDR3 nucleotides: TGTGCCAGCAGCCGACGACAGGGTGGGAATCAGCCCCAGCATTTT.